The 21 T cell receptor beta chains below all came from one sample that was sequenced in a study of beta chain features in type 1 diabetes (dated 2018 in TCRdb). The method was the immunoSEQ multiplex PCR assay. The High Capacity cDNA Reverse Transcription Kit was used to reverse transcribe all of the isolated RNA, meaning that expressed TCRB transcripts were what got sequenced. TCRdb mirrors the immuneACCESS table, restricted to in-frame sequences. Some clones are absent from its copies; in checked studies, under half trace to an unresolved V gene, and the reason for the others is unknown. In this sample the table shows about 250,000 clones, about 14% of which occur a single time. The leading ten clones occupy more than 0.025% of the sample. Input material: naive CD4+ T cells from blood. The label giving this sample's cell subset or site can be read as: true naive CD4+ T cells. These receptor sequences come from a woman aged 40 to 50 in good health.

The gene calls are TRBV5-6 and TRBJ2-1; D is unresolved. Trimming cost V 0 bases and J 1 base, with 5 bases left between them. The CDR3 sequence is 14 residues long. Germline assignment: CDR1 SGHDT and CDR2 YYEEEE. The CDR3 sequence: CASSLAVSYNEQFF. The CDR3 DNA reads TGTGCCAGCAGCTTGGCCGTTTCCTACAATGAGCAGTTCTTC.

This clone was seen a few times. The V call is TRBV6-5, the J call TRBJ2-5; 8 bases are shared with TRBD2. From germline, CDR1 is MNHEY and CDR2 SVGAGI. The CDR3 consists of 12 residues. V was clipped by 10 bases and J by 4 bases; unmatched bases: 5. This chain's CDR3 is CAIGTRAETQYF. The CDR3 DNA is TGTGCCATCGGGACTAGGGCAGAGACCCAGTACTTC.

CDR3 protein: CASSTSGNEKLFF. CDR3 nucleotides: TGTGCCAGCAGCACTTCAGGGAATGAAAAACTGTTTTTT. This sequence joins TRBV5-4 and TRBJ1-4, with D possibly TRBD1 on 5 matching bases. CDR1 is SGHNT, CDR2 YYREEE, per germline (reference sequence). The CDR3 sequence is 13 residues long. V gave up 4 bases and J gave up 5 bases, with 9 bases separating them.

The CDR3 sequence is CASSQGATGWDNSPLHF. Here the CDR3 DNA reads TGCGCCAGCAGCCAAGGGGCTACAGGGTGGGATAATTCACCCCTCCACTTT. The chain links TRBV4-1 to TRBJ1-6; possibly TRBD1 for D (6 bases). The V gene lost 1 base and the J gene lost 5 bases, with 15 bases spanning the gap. This CDR3 is built from 17 residues. From germline, CDR1 is MGHRA and CDR2 YSYEKL.

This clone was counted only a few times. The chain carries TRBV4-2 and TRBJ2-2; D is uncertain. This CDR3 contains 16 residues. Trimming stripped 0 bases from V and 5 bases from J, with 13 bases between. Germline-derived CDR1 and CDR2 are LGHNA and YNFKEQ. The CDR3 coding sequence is TGTGCCAGCAGCCAAGAGACTGGCCTCGGAACCGGGGAGCTGTTTTTT. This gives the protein CASSQETGLGTGELFF.

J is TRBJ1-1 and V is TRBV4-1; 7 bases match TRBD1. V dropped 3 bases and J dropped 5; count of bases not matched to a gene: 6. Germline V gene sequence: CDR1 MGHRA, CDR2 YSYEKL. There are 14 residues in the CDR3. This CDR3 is CASSHPPGGTEAFF. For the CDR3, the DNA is TGCGCCAGCAGCCACCCCCCAGGGGGAACTGAAGCTTTCTTT.

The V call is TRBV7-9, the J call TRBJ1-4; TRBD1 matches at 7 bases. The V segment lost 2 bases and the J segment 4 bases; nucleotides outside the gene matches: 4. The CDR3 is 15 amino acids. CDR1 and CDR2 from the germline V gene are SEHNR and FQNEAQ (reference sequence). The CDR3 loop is CASSLRTGGNEKLFF. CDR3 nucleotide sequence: TGTGCCAGCAGCTTACGGACAGGCGGTAATGAAAAACTGTTTTTT.

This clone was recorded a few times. Here the CDR3 reads CSAKARQGEYF. DNA for the CDR3: TGCAGTGCCAAAGCCCGACAGGGAGAGTACTTC. The chain employs TRBV20-1 and TRBJ2-7; the match to TRBD1 covers 7 bases. Germline values: CDR1 DFQATT, CDR2 SNEGSKA (reference sequence). J was trimmed by 11 bases and V by 6 bases; bases with no gene match: 10. This CDR3 spans 11 amino acids.

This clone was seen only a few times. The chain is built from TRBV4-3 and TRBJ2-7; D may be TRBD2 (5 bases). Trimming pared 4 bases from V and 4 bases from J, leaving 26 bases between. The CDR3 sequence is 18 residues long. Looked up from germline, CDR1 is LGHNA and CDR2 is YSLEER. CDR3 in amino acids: CASSRTAPRPGTIYEQYF. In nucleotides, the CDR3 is TGCGCCAGCAGCCGGACTGCACCCCGACCCGGCACGATTTACGAGCAGTACTTC.

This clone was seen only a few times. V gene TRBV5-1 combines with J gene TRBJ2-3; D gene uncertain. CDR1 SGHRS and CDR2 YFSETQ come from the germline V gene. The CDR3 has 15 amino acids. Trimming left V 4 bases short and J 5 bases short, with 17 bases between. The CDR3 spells CASSPTVAVQDTQYF. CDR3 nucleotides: TGCGCCAGCAGCCCCACCGTTGCGGTTCAAGATACGCAGTATTTT. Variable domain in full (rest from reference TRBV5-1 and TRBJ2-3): KAGVTQTPRYLIKTRGQQVTLSCSPISGHRSVSWYQQTPGQGLQFLFEYFSETQRNKGNFPGRFSGRQFSNSRSEMNVSTLELGDSALYLCASSPTVAVQDTQYFGPGTRLTVL.

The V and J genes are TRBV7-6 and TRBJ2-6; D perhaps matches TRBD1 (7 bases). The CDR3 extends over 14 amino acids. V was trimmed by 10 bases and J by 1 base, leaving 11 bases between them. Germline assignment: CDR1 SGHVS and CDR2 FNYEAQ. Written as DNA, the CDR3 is TGTGCCACATCAGGGGGGTCTGGGGCCAACGTCCTGACTTTC. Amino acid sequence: CATSGGSGANVLTF.

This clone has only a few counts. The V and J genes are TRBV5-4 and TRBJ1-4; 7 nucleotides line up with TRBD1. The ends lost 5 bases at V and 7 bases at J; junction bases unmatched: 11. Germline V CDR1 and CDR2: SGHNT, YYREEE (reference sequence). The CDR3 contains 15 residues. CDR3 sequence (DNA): TGTGCCAGCAGTAAGACAGGGTGGTTCGGTGAAAAACTGTTTTTT. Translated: CASSKTGWFGEKLFF.

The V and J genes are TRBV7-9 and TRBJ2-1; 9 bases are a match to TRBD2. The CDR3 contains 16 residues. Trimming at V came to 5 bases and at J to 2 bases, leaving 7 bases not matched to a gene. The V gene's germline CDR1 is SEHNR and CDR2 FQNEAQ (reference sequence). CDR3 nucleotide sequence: TGTGCCAGCAGCCGTGCGCGGGGGGGCACCTACAATGAGCAGTTCTTC. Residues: CASSRARGGTYNEQFF.

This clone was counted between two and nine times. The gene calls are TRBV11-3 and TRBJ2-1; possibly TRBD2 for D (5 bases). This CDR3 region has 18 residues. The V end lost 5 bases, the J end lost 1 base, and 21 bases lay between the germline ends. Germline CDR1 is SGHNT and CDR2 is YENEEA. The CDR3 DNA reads TGTGCCAGCAGCGCTATGCGTCTAGCCGGTGGATCCTACAATGAGCAGTTCTTC. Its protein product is CASSAMRLAGGSYNEQFF.

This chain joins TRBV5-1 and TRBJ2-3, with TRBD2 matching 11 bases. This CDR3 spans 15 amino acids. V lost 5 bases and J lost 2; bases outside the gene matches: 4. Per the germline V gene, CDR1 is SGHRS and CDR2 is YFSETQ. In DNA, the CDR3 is TGCGCCAGCAGAATACTAGCGGGAGTCACAGATACGCAGTATTTT. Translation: CASRILAGVTDTQYF.

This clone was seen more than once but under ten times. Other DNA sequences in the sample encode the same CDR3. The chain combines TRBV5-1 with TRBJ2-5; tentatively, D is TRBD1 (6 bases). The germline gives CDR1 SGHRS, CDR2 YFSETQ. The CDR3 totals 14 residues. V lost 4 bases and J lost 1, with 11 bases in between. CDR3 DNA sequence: TGCGCCAGCAGCCTCGACAGGCCCCAAGAGACCCAGTACTTC. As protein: CASSLDRPQETQYF. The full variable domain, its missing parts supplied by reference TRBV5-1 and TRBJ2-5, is KAGVTQTPRYLIKTRGQQVTLSCSPISGHRSVSWYQQTPGQGLQFLFEYFSETQRNKGNFPGRFSGRQFSNSRSEMNVSTLELGDSALYLCASSLDRPQETQYFGPGTRLLVL.

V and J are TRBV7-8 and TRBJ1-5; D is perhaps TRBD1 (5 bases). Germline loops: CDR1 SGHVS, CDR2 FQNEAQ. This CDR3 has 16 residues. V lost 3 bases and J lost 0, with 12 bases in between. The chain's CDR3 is CASSLERGNSNQPQHF. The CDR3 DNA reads TGTGCCAGCAGCTTGGAACGGGGGAATAGCAATCAGCCCCAGCATTTT.

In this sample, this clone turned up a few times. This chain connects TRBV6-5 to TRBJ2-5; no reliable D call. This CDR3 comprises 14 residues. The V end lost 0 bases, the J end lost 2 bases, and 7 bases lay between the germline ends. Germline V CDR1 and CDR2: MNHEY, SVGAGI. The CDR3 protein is CASSYSEQQETQYF. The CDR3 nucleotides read TGTGCCAGCAGTTACTCGGAACAGCAAGAGACCCAGTACTTC.

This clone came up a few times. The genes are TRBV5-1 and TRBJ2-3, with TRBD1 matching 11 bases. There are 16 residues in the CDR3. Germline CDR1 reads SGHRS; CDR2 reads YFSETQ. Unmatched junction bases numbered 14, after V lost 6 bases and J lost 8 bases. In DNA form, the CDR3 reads TGCGCCAGCAACTCGAATCCGGGACAGGGGGTCAGTACGCAGTATTTT. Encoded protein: CASNSNPGQGVSTQYF.

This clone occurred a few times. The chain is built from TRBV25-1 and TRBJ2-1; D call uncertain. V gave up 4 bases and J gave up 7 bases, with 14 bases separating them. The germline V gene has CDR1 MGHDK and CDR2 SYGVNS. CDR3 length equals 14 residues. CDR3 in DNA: TGTGCCAGCAGTGGCGTGGGCTTGCATAATGAGCAGTTCTTC. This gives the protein CASSGVGLHNEQFF.

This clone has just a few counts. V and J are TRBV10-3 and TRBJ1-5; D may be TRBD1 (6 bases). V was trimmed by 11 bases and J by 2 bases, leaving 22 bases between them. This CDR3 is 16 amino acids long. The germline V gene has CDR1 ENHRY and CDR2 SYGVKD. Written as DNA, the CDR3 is TGTGCCGCTGGAAACGGGGGGGGCATGGGCAATCAGCCCCAGCATTTT. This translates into CAAGNGGGMGNQPQHF.